A single sample gave rise to the 9 T cell receptor beta chains below, sequenced in a study of blood T cell repertoires in COVID-19. Libraries were prepared by immunoSEQ multiplex PCR; TCRdb keeps only in-frame clonotypes and omits some of them. The data show about 100,000 clones, with about 85% seen just once and about 13% held by the top ten. The sequenced sample consisted of peripheral blood. Source of these receptors: a human donor in a cohort sampled during active COVID-19.

V gene TRBV3-1 (or the pseudogene TRBV3-2) combines with J gene TRBJ1-2; possibly TRBD1 for D (6 bases). The V and J ends lost 1 base and 4 bases respectively, with 7 bases between them. This CDR3 has 13 amino acids. Germline assignment: CDR1 LGHDT and CDR2 YNNKEL (reference sequence). The CDR3 region has the DNA TGTGCCAGCAGCCAAGGGACAGTCTATGGCTACACCTTC. Its translation is CASSQGTVYGYTF.

The V and J genes are TRBV5-4 and TRBJ1-1; 8 bases match TRBD1. Germline V gene sequence: CDR1 SGHNT, CDR2 YYREEE (reference sequence). The V and J ends lost 1 base and 0 bases, in that order; junction bases with no gene match: 2. This CDR3 has 15 amino acids. The CDR3 bases are TGTGCCAGCAGCTTGTGGGACAGGTTGAACACTGAAGCTTTCTTT. As protein: CASSLWDRLNTEAFF.

The chain joins TRBV19 to TRBJ2-1; TRBD2 agrees at 12 bases. This CDR3 contains 20 residues. The ends lost 4 bases at V and 0 bases at J; junction bases unmatched: 13. Germline CDR1 and CDR2: LNHDA and SQIVND (reference sequence). CDR3 bases: TGTGCCAGTAGTAGAAGACTAGCGGGAGAAACCTTCCTCTCCTACAATGAGCAGTTCTTC. Translating it yields CASSRRLAGETFLSYNEQFF.

V and J are TRBV6-2 or TRBV6-3 and TRBJ2-1, with TRBD2 matching over 14 bases. Germline-derived CDR1 and CDR2 are MNHEY and SVGEGT. The V segment lost 2 bases and the J segment 8 bases; nucleotides outside the gene matches: 8. The length of the CDR3 is 17 residues. This CDR3 reads CASSYPQTSGRGYEQFF. CDR3 coding DNA: TGTGCCAGCAGTTACCCCCAGACTAGCGGGAGGGGCTATGAGCAGTTCTTC.

The J gene is TRBJ1-3, the V gene TRBV7-9; TRBD1 aligns across 9 bases. Germline V CDR1 and CDR2: SEHNR, FQNEAQ (reference sequence). V shed 4 bases, J shed 0 bases, and the junction held 7 bases outside the gene matches. This CDR3 is built from 17 residues. As DNA, the CDR3 is TGTGCCAGCAGCTCTGGACAGGGGAGGCTCTCTGGAAACACCATATATTTT. Residues: CASSSGQGRLSGNTIYF. Full variable domain (rest looked up from reference TRBV7-9 and TRBJ1-3): DTGVSQNPRHKITKRGQNVTFRCDPISEHNRLYWYRQTLGQGPEFLTYFQNEAQLEKSRLLSDRFSAERPKGSFSTLEIQRTEQGDSAMYLCASSSGQGRLSGNTIYFGEGSWLTVV.

V usage is TRBV7-2 and J usage is TRBJ2-2; 12 nucleotides match TRBD2. With V trimmed by 3 bases and J by 5 bases, 7 bases remained unmatched. Germline CDR1 SGHTA, CDR2 FQGNSA. The CDR3 contains 17 residues. CDR3 sequence (DNA): TGTGCCAGCAGCTTGACTAGCGGGAGTATTTTAACCGGGGAGCTGTTTTTT. Its protein is CASSLTSGSILTGELFF.

V usage is TRBV20-1 and J usage is TRBJ1-1; TRBD1 might be the D (6 bases). Germline assignment: CDR1 DFQATT and CDR2 SNEGSKA (reference sequence). CDR3 length: 13 residues. Trimming pared 3 bases from V and 5 bases from J, leaving 13 bases between. CDR3 loop: CSASFSGVTEAFF. As DNA, the CDR3 is TGCAGTGCTAGTTTTTCAGGGGTTACTGAAGCTTTCTTT.

The chain links TRBV9 to TRBJ1-3; 7 bases align to TRBD1. J lost 0 bases, V lost 4 bases, and 7 bases had no gene match. There are 16 residues in the CDR3. The germline V gene has CDR1 SGDLS and CDR2 YYNGEE. The CDR3 nucleotides are TGTGCCAGCAGCCCCTGGGACAGAAACTCTGGAAACACCATATATTTT. Translating gives CASSPWDRNSGNTIYF.

The rearrangement links TRBV5-1 to TRBJ2-7, with TRBD2 matching 8 bases. The V gene's germline CDR1 is SGHRS and CDR2 YFSETQ. After removal of 0 bases from V and 3 bases from J, the junction contained 5 bases not matched to a gene. The CDR3 consists of 15 residues. The CDR3 here is CASSLGTGTSYEQYF. CDR3 DNA sequence: TGCGCCAGCAGCTTGGGCACCGGGACTAGCTACGAGCAGTACTTC.